These 29 T cell receptor beta chains were sequenced from one sample in a study of OX40 agonist ivuxolimab in advanced cancers. Clones were sequenced by immunoSEQ multiplex PCR, and TCRdb holds only the in-frame ones, with some missing. Here the sample spans 45,000 to 60,000 clones, 75% to 85% being singletons. The material was CD4+ or CD8+ T cells sorted from blood, obtained in a trial of the OX40 agonist ivuxolimab. All receptors come from an adult with an advanced solid tumor such as melanoma, head and neck, liver or kidney cancer.

The V call is TRBV11-2, the J call TRBJ1-3; D remains unclear. The CDR3 covers 14 residues. CDR1 and CDR2 from the germline V gene are SGHAT and FQNNGV. The ends were cut back, 5 bases at V and 0 bases at J, with 8 bases in the middle. DNA of the CDR3: TGTGCCAGCAGCACGACTCCCTCTGGAAACACCATATATTTT. The encoded protein is CASSTTPSGNTIYF.

The CDR3 sequence is CASNRDVGELFF. The CDR3 coding sequence is TGTGCCAGTAATCGGGACGTCGGGGAGCTGTTTTTT. This chain connects TRBV19 to TRBJ2-2, with D perhaps given as TRBD1 or TRBD2 (5 bases each). Germline V gives CDR1 LNHDA, CDR2 SQIVND (reference sequence). V was cut by 7 bases and J by 7 bases, with 10 bases left in between. The length of the CDR3 is 12 residues.

V is TRBV25-1 and J is TRBJ2-7, with TRBD2 as a possible D gene (7 bases). This CDR3 region has 14 residues. The ends were cut back, 3 bases at V and 3 bases at J, with 12 bases in the middle. Germline values: CDR1 MGHDK, CDR2 SYGVNS. For the CDR3, the DNA is TGTGCCAGCAGTGATACAGGGAGGGGCTACGAGCAGTACTTC. Protein sequence: CASSDTGRGYEQYF.

The chain joins TRBV5-1 to TRBJ2-1, with 7 nucleotides matching TRBD2. Germline V lookup: CDR1 SGHRS, CDR2 YFSETQ. With 5 bases clipped from V and 4 bases from J, the junction kept 6 bases outside the gene matches. CDR3 length: 14 amino acids. For the CDR3, the DNA is TGCGCCAGCAGTGGGGGGGAGGCTTACAATGAGCAGTTCTTC. As protein: CASSGGEAYNEQFF.

This clone showed up just once. This sequence joins TRBV10-3 and TRBJ1-2; 9 bases are a match to TRBD1. The CDR3 totals 18 residues. The germline V gene has CDR1 ENHRY and CDR2 SYGVKD. Losses at the gene ends were 0 bases for V and 4 bases for J; bases not matched to a gene: 12. The chain's CDR3 is CAISESSTGGIYGYGYTF. The CDR3 nucleotides read TGTGCCATCAGTGAGTCGTCGACAGGGGGAATCTACGGCTATGGCTACACCTTC.

This chain uses TRBV28 with TRBJ2-1, with 8 nucleotides matching TRBD2. The CDR3 loop spans 15 amino acids. Germline CDR1 MDHEN, CDR2 SYDVKM. With 6 bases clipped from V and 4 bases from J, the junction kept 8 bases outside the gene matches. CDR3 in amino acids: CASRTSAGGYNEQFF. CDR3 DNA: TGTGCCAGCAGGACCTCTGCGGGAGGATACAATGAGCAGTTCTTC.

This clone was seen a few times. The chain links TRBV18 to TRBJ2-2; D call uncertain. The CDR3 consists of 15 residues. Germline assignment: CDR1 KGHSH and CDR2 LQKENI. V was shortened by 3 bases and J by 0 bases, with 8 bases between the two germline ends. CDR3 DNA: TGTGCCAGCTCACCCGCCAGAGCGAACACCGGGGAGCTGTTTTTT. It translates to CASSPARANTGELFF.

The gene calls are TRBV10-2 and TRBJ1-1; possibly TRBD1 for D (6 bases). The CDR3 extends over 13 amino acids. In germline, CDR1 is WSHSY, CDR2 SAAADI. V was shortened by 5 bases and J by 4 bases, with 11 bases between the two germline ends. The CDR3 bases are TGCGCCAGCAGTCCCGGAGGGGGCACTGAAGCTTTCTTT. Translating it yields CASSPGGGTEAFF.

The rearrangement uses TRBV7-3 and TRBJ2-7; D possibly corresponds to TRBD2 (5 bases). The length of the CDR3 is 13 residues. In germline, CDR1 is SGHTA, CDR2 FQGTGA. The V end was cut by 5 bases, the J end by 6 bases, with 14 bases between. CDR3 amino acids: CASSALLEGEQYF. The CDR3 DNA follows: TGTGCCAGCAGCGCCTTACTAGAAGGCGAGCAGTACTTC. The variable domain in full, with the rest retrieved from reference TRBV7-3 and TRBJ2-7, is GAGVSQTPSNKVTEKGKYVELRCDPISGHTALYWYRQSLGQGPEFLIYFQGTGAADDSGLPNDRFFAVRPEGSVSTLKIQRTERGDSAVYLCASSALLEGEQYFGPGTRLTVT.

The V and J genes are TRBV5-4 and TRBJ2-1; no definite D call. The CDR3 runs 16 residues. V lost 1 base to trimming and J lost 1 base, with 12 bases between them. Germline V gives CDR1 SGHNT, CDR2 YYREEE (reference sequence). DNA of the CDR3: TGTGCCAGCAGCTTGCGGGTCGACACATCCTACAATGAGCAGTTCTTC. Encoded protein: CASSLRVDTSYNEQFF.

The V gene is TRBV28, the J gene TRBJ1-1; D gene uncertain. This CDR3 contains 14 residues. Germline V gives CDR1 MDHEN, CDR2 SYDVKM. V lost 1 base and J 10 bases, leaving 16 bases between the germline ends. The CDR3 nucleotides read TGTGCCAGCAGTTTATCACCACGACGGGAGGTAGCTTTCTTT. Translation: CASSLSPRREVAFF.

This clone showed up just once. This chain connects TRBV29-1 to TRBJ2-5; TRBD2 matches 8 bases. The CDR3 is 15 amino acids. Germline V CDR1 and CDR2: SQVTM, ANQGSEA. V was clipped by 6 bases and J by 10 bases; unmatched bases: 19. The CDR3 reads CSVLPQAGASGDQYF. CDR3 in DNA: TGCAGCGTCCTCCCCCAAGCGGGGGCCTCCGGCGACCAGTACTTC.

The rearrangement links TRBV28 to TRBJ1-5, with D possibly matching TRBD1 (5 bases). Germline V lookup: CDR1 MDHEN, CDR2 SYDVKM. This CDR3 spans 13 amino acids. V lost 6 bases and J lost 5, with 11 bases in between. The CDR3 here is CASREGTYQPQHF. CDR3 nucleotides: TGTGCCAGCAGAGAAGGGACTTATCAGCCCCAGCATTTT.

V and J are TRBV5-1 and TRBJ2-1; 8 bases are a match to TRBD2. The CDR3 runs 14 residues. The junction had 4 bases not matched to a gene; V was cut back by 5 bases and J by 3 bases. Germline CDR1 is SGHRS and CDR2 is YFSETQ. CDR3 residues: CASSTSGLYNEQFF. The DNA of the CDR3 is TGCGCCAGCAGTACTAGCGGCCTCTACAATGAGCAGTTCTTC.

The chain is built from TRBV6-6 and TRBJ2-5; 10 bases fit TRBD1. The CDR3 runs to 14 residues. The ends lost 4 bases at V and 11 bases at J; junction bases unmatched: 10. Germline assignment: CDR1 MNHNY and CDR2 SVGAGI (reference sequence). The CDR3 protein is CASSSGTGVWEQYF. As DNA, the CDR3 is TGTGCCAGCAGTTCCGGGACAGGGGTTTGGGAGCAGTACTTC.

The V gene is TRBV7-8, the J gene TRBJ2-5, with D uncertain. Trimming cost V 8 bases and J 6 bases, with 19 bases left between them. Germline CDR1 and CDR2: SGHVS and FQNEAQ. This CDR3 region has 14 residues. The CDR3 is CASLTDTSSQTQYF. The CDR3 nucleotides are TGTGCCAGCCTAACAGATACGTCCAGTCAGACCCAGTACTTC.

This clone was found a few times. This chain uses TRBV6-1 with TRBJ2-3; D remains unclear. This CDR3 contains 11 residues. Trimming shortened V by 4 bases and J by 4 bases, and 3 bases separated the two germline ends. The germline V gene has CDR1 MNHNS and CDR2 SASEGT. CDR3 DNA sequence: TGTGCCAGCAGTGTCGCAGATACGCAGTATTTT. As protein: CASSVADTQYF.

The chain recombines TRBV7-8 with TRBJ2-2, with D uncertain. The CDR3 extends over 13 amino acids. V lost 6 bases and J lost 3, with 8 bases in between. Germline CDR1 SGHVS, CDR2 FQNEAQ. CDR3 region: CASRRAHTGELFF. CDR3 nucleotide sequence: TGTGCCAGCAGAAGAGCTCACACCGGGGAGCTGTTTTTT.

This clone was observed a few times. The J gene is TRBJ2-7, the V gene TRBV16; D not resolved. Trimming stripped 0 bases from V and 8 bases from J, with 5 bases between. This CDR3 comprises 11 residues. CDR1 and CDR2 (germline): KGHSY, FQNENV. CDR3 residues: CASSQSDKQYF. In DNA form, the CDR3 reads TGTGCCAGCAGCCAATCAGACAAGCAGTACTTC.

V gene TRBV19 combines with J gene TRBJ1-6, with D tentatively TRBD1 (6 bases). Germline V lookup: CDR1 LNHDA, CDR2 SQIVND (reference sequence). The V end lost 6 bases, the J end lost 7 bases, and 25 bases lay between the germline ends. The CDR3 length is 18 residues. The CDR3 sequence: CASSPLTGGGPKNSPLHF. The CDR3 DNA follows: TGTGCCAGTAGCCCGTTGACAGGCGGGGGCCCTAAAAATTCACCCCTCCACTTT.

This chain uses TRBV5-1 with TRBJ2-3; 7 bases map to TRBD1. The germline CDR1 and CDR2 sequences are SGHRS and YFSETQ. This CDR3 spans 16 amino acids. V gave up 1 base and J gave up 2 bases; unmatched junction bases: 7. CDR3 residues: CASSLRRQGATDTQYF. CDR3 coding DNA: TGCGCCAGCAGCTTGCGTCGACAGGGAGCCACAGATACGCAGTATTTT.

The rearrangement uses TRBV6-1 and TRBJ1-2, with D hard to call. Trimming cost V 7 bases and J 2 bases, with 11 bases left between them. The CDR3 consists of 13 residues. Looked up from germline, CDR1 is MNHNS and CDR2 is SASEGT. The CDR3 reads CASMLGANYGYTF. The CDR3 coding sequence is TGTGCCAGCATGTTGGGCGCGAACTATGGCTACACCTTC.

The chain joins TRBV6-1 to TRBJ1-4; D gene ambiguous. The CDR3 is made up of 13 amino acids. The V gene lost 10 bases and the J gene lost 0 bases, with 9 bases spanning the gap. CDR1 is MNHNS, CDR2 SASEGT, per germline. The CDR3, as DNA: TGTGCCATAGGACCTGCAACTAATGAAAAACTGTTTTTT. Translating it yields CAIGPATNEKLFF.

The J gene is TRBJ2-7, the V gene TRBV9; possibly TRBD1 or TRBD2 for D (5 bases each). V was clipped by 4 bases and J by 6 bases, with 20 bases between them. This CDR3 region has 15 residues. Germline loops: CDR1 SGDLS, CDR2 YYNGEE. This CDR3 reads CASSPTPVRGGEQYF. As DNA, the CDR3 is TGTGCCAGCAGCCCCACTCCCGTACGGGGCGGCGAGCAGTACTTC.

This sequence joins TRBV13 and TRBJ2-7; D is perhaps TRBD2 (6 bases). CDR3 size: 14 residues. Germline assignment: CDR1 PRHDT and CDR2 FYEKMQ (reference sequence). The V and J ends lost 2 bases and 3 bases respectively, with 11 bases between them. The CDR3 is CASSLWRDRYEQYF. The DNA of the CDR3 is TGTGCCAGCAGCTTATGGAGGGACCGCTACGAGCAGTACTTC.

The rearrangement links TRBV6-5 to TRBJ1-3; D not certain. The CDR3 totals 16 residues. The V end lost 0 bases, the J end lost 0 bases, and 9 bases lay between the germline ends. In germline, CDR1 is MNHEY, CDR2 SVGAGI. Here the CDR3 reads CASSYSSADSGNTIYF. CDR3 in DNA: TGTGCCAGCAGTTACTCTTCGGCCGACTCTGGAAACACCATATATTTT.

The V and J genes are TRBV14 and TRBJ1-1; 9 nucleotides agree with TRBD1. The length of the CDR3 is 15 residues. The V gene's germline CDR1 is SGHDN and CDR2 FVKESK. J was trimmed by 0 bases and V by 5 bases; bases with no gene match: 4. The CDR3 sequence is CASSTWTGVNTEAFF. The CDR3, as DNA: TGTGCCAGCAGCACTTGGACAGGGGTGAACACTGAAGCTTTCTTT.

V and J are TRBV7-9 and TRBJ1-2; D ambiguous. V lost 5 bases, J lost 0 bases, and 13 bases lay in between. The V gene's germline CDR1 is SEHNR and CDR2 FQNEAQ (reference sequence). This CDR3 has 15 amino acids. In nucleotides, the CDR3 is TGTGCCAGCAGCCCGCCACAGTCAGCTAACTATGGCTACACCTTC. The encoded protein is CASSPPQSANYGYTF.

V gene TRBV6-6 combines with J gene TRBJ2-2; 8 positions agree with TRBD2. Trimming cost V 6 bases and J 3 bases; bases outside gene matches: 3. The CDR3 is made up of 14 amino acids. Germline CDR1 and CDR2: MNHNY and SVGAGI (reference sequence). For the CDR3, the DNA is TGTGCCAGCAGCAGCGGGAGCTACACCGGGGAGCTGTTTTTT. It specifies CASSSGSYTGELFF.